This T cell receptor (beta chain) was retrieved from a study of lymphopenia after photon versus proton radiotherapy. Whole-study results and caveats: Only patients who died were analyzed for survival; proton advantage is unproven. Under photons, naive T cells and diversity fell while effector/memory populations rose. A bigger post-nadir fall in TCR diversity correlated inversely with survival time in deceased patients. Post-nadir diversity loss with photons came from oligoclonal expansion, particularly CD8+ Temra cells.

Comments on this clone: Antigen specificity is unknown.

TCRdb's copy holds only in-frame clones and misses some; the assay was immunoSEQ multiplex PCR. The sample consists of about 53,000 clones, around 83% of them appearing once. The ends lost 5 bases at V and 11 bases at J; junction bases unmatched: 18. In germline, CDR1 is SGHRS, CDR2 YFSETQ. This CDR3 comprises 15 residues. This sample comprised peripheral blood, obtained from a patient treated with photon-based radiotherapy. The V gene is TRBV5-1, the J gene TRBJ1-1; 7 bases line up with TRBD1. The TCR was taken from a man aged 45-60 years with gastric cancer. DNA for the CDR3: TGCGCCAGCAGACCCCCCGGGACAGCTACATGGACCGCTTTCTTT. This sequence encodes CASRPPGTATWTAFF.